This TCR beta chain was identified during a study of cytomegalovirus exposure and HLA in healthy donors. Overall study results and limits: Later genetic work tied a missense DCLRE1C variant to beta-chain V and J trimming. Later analysis placed DRB1 highest and HLA-C lowest in TCR association rates, which differed by HLA locus. In terms of immune exposure information, only CMV serostatus was available. An analysis done earlier found most TCR beta V segments productive about 87% or about 30% of the time.

CDR1 and CDR2 (germline): SEHNR, FQNEAQ (reference sequence). V gave up 4 bases and J gave up 3 bases, with 13 bases separating them. This CDR3 comprises 14 residues. The primer mix had 60 Vbeta and 13 Jbeta primers. Data came from immunoSEQ multiplex PCR; TCRdb stores just in-frame clones and leaves some out. The sample shows more than 150,000 clones, approximately 80% of them seen only once. Of note for this clone: Its antigen remains unidentified.

The chain employs TRBV7-9 and TRBJ2-7; weak D call: TRBD2 (5 bases). Sequencing used PBMCs. The sequence came from a girl aged 10 to 17 in good health and CMV-seropositive. CDR3 sequence (DNA): TGTGCCAGCAGCTCTACCCTAACTAGCTACGAGCAGTACTTC. Translating it yields CASSSTLTSYEQYF.